This TCR beta chain was identified during a study of technical replicates of blood from several donors. This CDR3 is built from 12 residues. The germline V gene has CDR1 SGHAT and CDR2 FQDESV (reference sequence). The ends were cut back, 4 bases at V and 4 bases at J, with 4 bases in the middle. Profiled with immunoSEQ multiplex PCR; TCRdb holds only in-frame clones, not every one. The table records roughly 80,000 clones, 90% to 95% of them present only once. Sequencing was performed on T cells isolated from PBMCs. V gene TRBV11-1 combines with J gene TRBJ2-2; D gene uncertain. The clonotype comes from a human donor in good health. The CDR3 coding sequence is TGTGCCAGCAGCTCCCTCACCGGGGAGCTGTTTTTT. As protein: CASSSLTGELFF.